This TCR beta chain was sequenced during a study of blood T cells in healthy people across ages. This clonotype was counted between two and nine times. With a J-beta primer mix and a sample-barcoded 5' primer, a second PCR ran about 7 to 12 cycles. One entry per CDR3 protein, called by TCRdb with MiXCR from the 5' RACE reads. The data show approximately 580,000 distinct CDR3 sequences, around 24% seen once. V dropped 5 bases and J dropped 0 bases, with 11 bases sitting between them. The CDR3 loop spans 14 amino acids. Germline CDR1 SQVTM, CDR2 ANQGSEA. The sample was also linked to a second study, of T cells of mothers and their children.

The sequence derives from a boy younger than 18 in good health. Specimen: blood. The rearrangement joins TRBV29-1 to TRBJ2-1; D is possibly TRBD1 or TRBD2 (5 bases each). The CDR3 spells CSVSGTRSYNEQFF. The DNA for the CDR3 is TGCAGCGTTTCGGGGACCCGCTCCTACAATGAGCAGTTCTTC.